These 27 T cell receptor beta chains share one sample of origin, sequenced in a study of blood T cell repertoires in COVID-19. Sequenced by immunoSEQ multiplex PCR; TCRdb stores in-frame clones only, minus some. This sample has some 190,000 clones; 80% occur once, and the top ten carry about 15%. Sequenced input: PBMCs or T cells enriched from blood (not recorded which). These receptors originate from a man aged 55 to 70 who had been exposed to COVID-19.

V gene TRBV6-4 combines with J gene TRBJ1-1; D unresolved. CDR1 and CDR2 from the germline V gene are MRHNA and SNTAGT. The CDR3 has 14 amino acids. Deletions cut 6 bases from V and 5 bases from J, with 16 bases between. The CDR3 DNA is TGTGCCAGCAGGGACGGGGATCGGGGAACTGAAGCTTTCTTT. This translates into CASRDGDRGTEAFF.

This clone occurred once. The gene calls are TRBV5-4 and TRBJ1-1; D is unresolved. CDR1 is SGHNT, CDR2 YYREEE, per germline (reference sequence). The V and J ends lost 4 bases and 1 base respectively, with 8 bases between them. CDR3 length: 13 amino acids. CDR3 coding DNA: TGTGCCAGCAGCGGGGAGCCGAACACTGAAGCTTTCTTT. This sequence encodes CASSGEPNTEAFF.

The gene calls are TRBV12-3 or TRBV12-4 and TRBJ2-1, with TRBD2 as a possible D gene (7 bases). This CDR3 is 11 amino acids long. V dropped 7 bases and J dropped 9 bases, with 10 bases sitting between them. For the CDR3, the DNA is TGTGCCAGCAAGGGGGGGACTGAGCAGTTCTTC. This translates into CASKGGTEQFF.

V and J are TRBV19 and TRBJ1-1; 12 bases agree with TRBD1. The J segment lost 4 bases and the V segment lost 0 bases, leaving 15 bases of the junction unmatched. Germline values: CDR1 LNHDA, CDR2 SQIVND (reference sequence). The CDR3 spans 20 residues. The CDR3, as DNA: TGTGCCAGTAGTATAGACACCCGCCACCGGGACAGGGGGCGAGGCACTGAAGCTTTCTTT. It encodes CASSIDTRHRDRGRGTEAFF.

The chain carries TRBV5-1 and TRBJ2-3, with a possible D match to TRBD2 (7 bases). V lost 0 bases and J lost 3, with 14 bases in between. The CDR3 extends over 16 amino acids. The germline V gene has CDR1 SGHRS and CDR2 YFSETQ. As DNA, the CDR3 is TGCGCCAGCAGCTTGGAGCGGGGAGGGGGTACAGATACGCAGTATTTT. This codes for CASSLERGGGTDTQYF.

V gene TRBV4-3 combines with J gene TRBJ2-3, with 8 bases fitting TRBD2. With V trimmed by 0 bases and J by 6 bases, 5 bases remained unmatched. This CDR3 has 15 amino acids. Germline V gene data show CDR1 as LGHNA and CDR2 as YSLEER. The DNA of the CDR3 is TGCGCCAGCAGCCAAGATCTCGGCGGGGGGGATACGCAGTATTTT. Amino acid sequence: CASSQDLGGGDTQYF.

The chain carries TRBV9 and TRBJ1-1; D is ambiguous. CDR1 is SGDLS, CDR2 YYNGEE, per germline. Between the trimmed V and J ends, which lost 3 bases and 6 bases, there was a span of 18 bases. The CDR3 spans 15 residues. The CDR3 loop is CASSAGLGSVAEAFF. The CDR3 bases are TGTGCCAGCAGCGCCGGACTGGGAAGTGTCGCTGAAGCTTTCTTT.

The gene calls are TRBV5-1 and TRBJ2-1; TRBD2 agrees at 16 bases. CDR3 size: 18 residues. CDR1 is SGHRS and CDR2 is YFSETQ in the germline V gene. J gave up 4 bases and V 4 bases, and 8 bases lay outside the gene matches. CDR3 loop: CASSPGLAGGPGYNEQFF. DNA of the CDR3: TGCGCCAGCAGCCCGGGACTAGCGGGAGGGCCGGGTTACAATGAGCAGTTCTTC.

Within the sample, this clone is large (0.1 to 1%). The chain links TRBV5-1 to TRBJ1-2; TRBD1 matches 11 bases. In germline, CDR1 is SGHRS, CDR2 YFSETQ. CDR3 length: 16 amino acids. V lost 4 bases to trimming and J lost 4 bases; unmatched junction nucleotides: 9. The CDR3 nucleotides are TGCGCCAGCAGCGACGAAGGACAGGGGGCCGGCTATGGCTACACCTTC. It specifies CASSDEGQGAGYGYTF.

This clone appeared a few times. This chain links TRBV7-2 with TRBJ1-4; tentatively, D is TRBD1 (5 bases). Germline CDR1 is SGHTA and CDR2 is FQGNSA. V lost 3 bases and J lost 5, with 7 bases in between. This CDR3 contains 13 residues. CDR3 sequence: CASSFRANEKLFF. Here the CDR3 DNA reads TGTGCCAGCAGCTTCAGGGCAAATGAAAAACTGTTTTTT. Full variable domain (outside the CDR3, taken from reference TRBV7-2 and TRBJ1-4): GAGVSQSPSNKVTEKGKDVELRCDPISGHTALYWYRQSLGQGLEFLIYFQGNSAPDKSGLPSDRFSAERTGGSVSTLTIQRTQQEDSAVYLCASSFRANEKLFFGSGTQLSVL.

CDR3 nucleotide sequence: TGTGCCAGCAGCGATCCACGGGGGGTCCAGGGGGCATACTCTGGGGCCAACGTCCTGACTTTC. This translates into CASSDPRGVQGAYSGANVLTF. The chain carries TRBV9 and TRBJ2-6; D is perhaps TRBD1 (8 bases). Germline V gives CDR1 SGDLS, CDR2 YYNGEE. The CDR3 has 21 amino acids. The V end lost 3 bases, the J end lost 0 bases, and 25 bases lay between the germline ends.

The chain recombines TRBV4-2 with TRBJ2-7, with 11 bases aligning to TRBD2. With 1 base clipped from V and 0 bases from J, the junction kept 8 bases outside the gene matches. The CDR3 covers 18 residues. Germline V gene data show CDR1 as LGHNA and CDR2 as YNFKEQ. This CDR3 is CASSQAPPSGRFSYEQYF. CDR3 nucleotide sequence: TGTGCCAGCAGCCAAGCCCCCCCTAGCGGGAGGTTCTCCTACGAGCAGTACTTC.

The CDR3 region has the DNA TGTGCCATCCGGGCAGGGAAATTTAGCTATGGCTACACCTTC. Residues: CAIRAGKFSYGYTF. The chain recombines TRBV6-5 with TRBJ1-2, with D possibly being TRBD1 (5 bases). The CDR3 covers 14 residues. Deletions cut 10 bases from V and 4 bases from J, with 19 bases between. Germline V gene lookup returns CDR1 MNHEY and CDR2 SVGAGI.

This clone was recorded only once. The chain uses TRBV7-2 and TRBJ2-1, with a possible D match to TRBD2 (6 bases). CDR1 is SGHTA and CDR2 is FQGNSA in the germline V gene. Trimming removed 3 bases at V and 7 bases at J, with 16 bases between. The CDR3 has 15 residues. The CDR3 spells CASSFGGVRANEQFF. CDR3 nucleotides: TGTGCCAGCAGCTTCGGGGGAGTAAGAGCAAATGAGCAGTTCTTC.

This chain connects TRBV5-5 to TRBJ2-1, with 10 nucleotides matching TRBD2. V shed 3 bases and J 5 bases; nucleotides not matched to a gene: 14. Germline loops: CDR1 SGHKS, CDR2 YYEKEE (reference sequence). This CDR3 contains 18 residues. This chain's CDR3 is CASSSASGSVLFDNEQFF. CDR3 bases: TGTGCCAGCAGCTCAGCTAGCGGGAGTGTTCTTTTCGACAATGAGCAGTTCTTC.

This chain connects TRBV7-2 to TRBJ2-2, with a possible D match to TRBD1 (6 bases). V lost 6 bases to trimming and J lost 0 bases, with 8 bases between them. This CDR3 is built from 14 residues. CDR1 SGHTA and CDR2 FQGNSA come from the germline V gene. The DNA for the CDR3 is TGTGCCAGCAGGAGGGACACGAACACCGGGGAGCTGTTTTTT. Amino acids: CASRRDTNTGELFF.

The CDR3 DNA follows: TGCGCCAGCAGCCACACAGGGGGGGATCAGCCCCAGCATTTT. Its protein is CASSHTGGDQPQHF. This rearrangement joins TRBV4-1 to TRBJ1-5, with 8 bases lining up with TRBD1. V lost 3 bases, J lost 5 bases, and 3 bases stayed unmatched. The CDR3 covers 14 residues. Germline V CDR1 and CDR2: MGHRA, YSYEKL.

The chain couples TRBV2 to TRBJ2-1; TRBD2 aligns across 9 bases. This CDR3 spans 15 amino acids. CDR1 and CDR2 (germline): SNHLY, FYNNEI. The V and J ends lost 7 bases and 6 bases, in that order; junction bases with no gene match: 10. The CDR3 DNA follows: TGTGCCAGCACGCCTAGCGGGATACGGCGCAATGAGCAGTTCTTC. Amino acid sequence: CASTPSGIRRNEQFF.

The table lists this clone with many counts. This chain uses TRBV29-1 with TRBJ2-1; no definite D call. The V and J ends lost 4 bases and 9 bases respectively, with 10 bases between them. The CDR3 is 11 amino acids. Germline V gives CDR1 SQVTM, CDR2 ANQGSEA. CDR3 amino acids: CSVVSPGEQFF. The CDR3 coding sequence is TGCAGCGTTGTTTCCCCAGGTGAGCAGTTCTTC.

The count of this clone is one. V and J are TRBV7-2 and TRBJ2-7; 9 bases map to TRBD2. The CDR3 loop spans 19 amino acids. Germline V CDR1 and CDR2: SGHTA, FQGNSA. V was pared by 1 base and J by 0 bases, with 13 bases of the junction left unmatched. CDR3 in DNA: TGTGCCAGCAGCTTAGTTGGGCTGTCTAGCGGGACTAACTCCTACGAGCAGTACTTC. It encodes CASSLVGLSSGTNSYEQYF. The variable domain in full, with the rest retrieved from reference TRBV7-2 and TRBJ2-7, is GAGVSQSPSNKVTEKGKDVELRCDPISGHTALYWYRQSLGQGLEFLIYFQGNSAPDKSGLPSDRFSAERTGGSVSTLTIQRTQQEDSAVYLCASSLVGLSSGTNSYEQYFGPGTRLTVT.

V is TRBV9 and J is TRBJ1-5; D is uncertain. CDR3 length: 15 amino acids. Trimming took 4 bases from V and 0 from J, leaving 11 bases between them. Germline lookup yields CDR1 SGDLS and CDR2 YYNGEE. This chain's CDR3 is CASSSGGYSNQPQHF. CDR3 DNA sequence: TGTGCCAGCAGCTCCGGAGGGTATAGCAATCAGCCCCAGCATTTT. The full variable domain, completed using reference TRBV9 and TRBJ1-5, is DSGVTQTPKHLITATGQRVTLRCSPRSGDLSVYWYQQSLDQGLQFLIQYYNGEERAKGNILERFSAQQFPDLHSELNLSSLELGDSALYFCASSSGGYSNQPQHFGDGTRLSIL.

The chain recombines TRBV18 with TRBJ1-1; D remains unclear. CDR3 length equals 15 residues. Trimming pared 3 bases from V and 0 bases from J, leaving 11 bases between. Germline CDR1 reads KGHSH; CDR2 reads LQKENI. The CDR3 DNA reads TGTGCCAGCTCACCGTTCACGGTAATGAACACTGAAGCTTTCTTT. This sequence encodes CASSPFTVMNTEAFF.

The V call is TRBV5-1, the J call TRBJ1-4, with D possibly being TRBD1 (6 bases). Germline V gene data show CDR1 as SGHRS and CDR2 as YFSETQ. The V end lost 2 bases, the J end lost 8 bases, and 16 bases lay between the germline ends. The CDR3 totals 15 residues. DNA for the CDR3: TGCGCCAGCAGCTTAATCGGGACAAGGTTGGAAAAACTGTTTTTT. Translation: CASSLIGTRLEKLFF.

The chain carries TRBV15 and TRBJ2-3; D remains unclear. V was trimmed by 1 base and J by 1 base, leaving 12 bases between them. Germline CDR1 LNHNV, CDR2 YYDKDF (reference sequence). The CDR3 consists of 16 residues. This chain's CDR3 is CATSRASPGGTDTQYF. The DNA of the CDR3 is TGTGCCACCAGCAGAGCCTCCCCCGGAGGCACAGATACGCAGTATTTT.

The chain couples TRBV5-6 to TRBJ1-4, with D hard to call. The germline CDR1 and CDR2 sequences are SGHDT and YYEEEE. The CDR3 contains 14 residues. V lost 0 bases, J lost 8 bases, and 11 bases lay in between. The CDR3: CASSLGQVREKLFF. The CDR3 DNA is TGTGCCAGCAGCTTGGGGCAGGTCAGGGAAAAACTGTTTTTT.

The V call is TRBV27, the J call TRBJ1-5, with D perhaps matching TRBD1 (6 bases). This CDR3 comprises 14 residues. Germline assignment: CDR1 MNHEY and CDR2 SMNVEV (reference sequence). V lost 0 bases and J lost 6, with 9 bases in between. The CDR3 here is CASSLSGGGQPQHF. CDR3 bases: TGTGCCAGCAGTTTATCAGGGGGGGGTCAGCCCCAGCATTTT.

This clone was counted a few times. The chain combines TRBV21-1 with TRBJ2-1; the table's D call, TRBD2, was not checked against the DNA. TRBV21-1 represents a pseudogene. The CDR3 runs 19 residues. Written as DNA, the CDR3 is TGTGCCAGCAGCCCCAGGGGGCGACTAGCGGGAGGGCCGGGGGCTGAGCAGTTCTTC. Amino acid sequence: CASSPRGRLAGGPGAEQFF.